The present T cell receptor (beta chain) was sequenced within a study of T cell responses to AZD1222 COVID-19 vaccine. Study-wide results and limits: Among the donors, most were white British and more were female, and clonal diversity was possibly underestimated. With two AZD1222 doses given, Spike-specific TCR breadth and depth both rose. Along spike, vaccine-associated CD4 TCRs were found throughout, with dominance at 160-218 and 743-854. After the peak T cell response, and only then, were repertoires sampled.

CDR1 and CDR2 from the germline V gene are SGHDN and FVKESK. The V end lost 6 bases, the J end lost 4 bases, and 10 bases lay between the germline ends. This CDR3 contains 14 residues. Repertoires were generated with immunoSEQ multiplex PCR, while TCRdb's copy carries only in-frame clones and drops some. Seen here are more than 60,000 clones, around 83% observed once, and the top ten hold around 18%. To note about this clone: Antigen: not known.

The source material was peripheral blood, sampled on day 0 of AZD1222 vaccination. This sequence joins TRBV14 and TRBJ1-6; D gene unclear. The sequence was obtained from an adult in good health. DNA for the CDR3: TGTGCCAGCAGGCCCGCGGGATATAATTCACCCCTCCACTTT. Encoded protein: CASRPAGYNSPLHF. Based on the CDR3 plus reference TRBV14 and TRBJ1-6, the full variable domain is EAGVTQFPSHSVIEKGQTVTLRCDPISGHDNLYWYRRVMGKEIKFLLHFVKESKQDESGMPNNRFLAERTGGTYSTLKVQPAELEDSGVYFCASRPAGYNSPLHFGNGTRLTVT.